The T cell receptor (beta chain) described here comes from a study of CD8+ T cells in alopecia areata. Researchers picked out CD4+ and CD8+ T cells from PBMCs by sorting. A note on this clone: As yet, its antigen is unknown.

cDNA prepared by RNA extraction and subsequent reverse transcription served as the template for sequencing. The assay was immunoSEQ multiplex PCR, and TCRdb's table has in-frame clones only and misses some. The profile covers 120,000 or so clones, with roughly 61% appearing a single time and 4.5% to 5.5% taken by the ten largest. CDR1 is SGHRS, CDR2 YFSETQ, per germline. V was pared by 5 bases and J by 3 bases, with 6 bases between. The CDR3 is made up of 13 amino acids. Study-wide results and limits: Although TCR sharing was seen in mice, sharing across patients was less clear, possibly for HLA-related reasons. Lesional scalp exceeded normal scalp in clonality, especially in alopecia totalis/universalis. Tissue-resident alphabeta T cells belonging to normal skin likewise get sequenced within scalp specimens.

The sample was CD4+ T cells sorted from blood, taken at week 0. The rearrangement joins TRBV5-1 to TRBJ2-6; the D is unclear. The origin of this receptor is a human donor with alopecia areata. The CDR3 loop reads CASRLNGANVLTF. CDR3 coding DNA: TGCGCCAGCAGACTCAATGGGGCCAACGTCCTGACTTTC.